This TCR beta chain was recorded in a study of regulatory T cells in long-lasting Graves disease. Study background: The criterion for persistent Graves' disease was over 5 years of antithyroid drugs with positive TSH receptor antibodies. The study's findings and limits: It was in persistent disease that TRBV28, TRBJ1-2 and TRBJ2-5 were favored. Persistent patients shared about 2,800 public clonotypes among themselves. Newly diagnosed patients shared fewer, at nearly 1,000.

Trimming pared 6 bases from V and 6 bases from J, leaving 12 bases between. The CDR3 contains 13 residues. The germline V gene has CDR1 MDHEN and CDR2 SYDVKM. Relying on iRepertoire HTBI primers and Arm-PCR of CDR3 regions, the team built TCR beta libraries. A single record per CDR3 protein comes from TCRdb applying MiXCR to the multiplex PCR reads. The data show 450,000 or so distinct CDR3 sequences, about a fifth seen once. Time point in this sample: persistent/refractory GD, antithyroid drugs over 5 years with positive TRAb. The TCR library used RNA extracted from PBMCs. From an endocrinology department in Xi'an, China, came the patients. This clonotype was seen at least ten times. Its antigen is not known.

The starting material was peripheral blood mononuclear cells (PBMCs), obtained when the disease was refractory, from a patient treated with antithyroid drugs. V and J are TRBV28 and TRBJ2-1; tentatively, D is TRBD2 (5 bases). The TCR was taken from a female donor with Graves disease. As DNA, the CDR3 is TGTGCCAGCAGCTTGACACTAGTCAATGAGCAGTTCTTC. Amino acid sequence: CASSLTLVNEQFF.